This TCR beta chain was identified in a study of response to subunit inactivated influenza vaccine. Findings and caveats of the study: Authors suggested few new T cells are recruited by each seasonal influenza vaccination.

About this clonotype itself: What it recognizes is unknown.

TCRdb recomputed calls from the RT-PCR reads with MiXCR, one row per CDR3 protein. The table shows around 200,000 distinct CDR3 sequences, with about 9.3% occurring only once. CDR3 length: 15 residues. J gave up 1 base and V 5 bases, and 8 bases lay outside the gene matches. The TCR sequence derives from a man in his fifties or sixties who received an inactivated influenza vaccine. The chain joins TRBV12-3 or TRBV12-4 to TRBJ2-7; 7 bases line up with TRBD1. The sequencing here drew on non-naive T cells sorted from PBMCs, taken on the day of vaccination. In DNA form, the CDR3 reads TGTGCCAGCAGTCACGGGACAGTCCGATCCTACGAGCAGTACTTC. Translated, it gives CASSHGTVRSYEQYF.